This entry features one T cell receptor (beta chain) sequence. The clone's antigen remains unknown. Base qualities were left out, and no much larger clone turns up one base away. Donors were 40 or so systemically healthy Caucasian individuals from Russia aged 6 to 90 years. Each donor gave roughly 11 milliliters of peripheral blood, drawn into EDTA-treated Vacutainer tubes. Ficoll-Paque density-gradient centrifugation was used to isolate PBMCs, with at least 7 million per sample. Trizol reagent was used to extract total RNA from the PBMCs, yielding at least 6 micrograms per sample. Naive CD45RAhigh/CD27high T cell percentages were measured by flow cytometry on a PBMC aliquot from every donor. Libraries came from 5' RACE. The run used an Illumina HiSeq 2500. A second 7 to 11 cycle PCR used a sample-barcoded 5' primer and a J-beta primer mix. Each TCR beta cDNA molecule received a unique molecular identifier from a template-switch 5' adaptor carrying 12 random nucleotides. Each sample yielded at least 2.5 million CDR3-containing paired-end reads. All of the RNA was converted into first-strand cDNA using the Mint cDNA synthesis kit, with a TRBC-specific oligonucleotide serving as the primer. Following uracil-DNA glycosylase treatment, all cDNA underwent a first 18-cycle PCR with the universal primers M1SS and BC2_uni_R. On the study's bioinformatics: Normalization of each sample was performed by random selection of 1 million high-quality reads, each carrying a distinct molecular identifier. Instead of being binned into consensus sequences, reads with shared molecular identifiers were discarded. MiTCR, run with a Q25 quality threshold and the strictest error-elimination algorithm, handled CDR3 identification, clonotype clustering and error correction. A nonparametric unseen species model with Euler transformation was used to estimate a lower bound on total TCR beta diversity. The raw public data were reprocessed by TCRdb itself: fastp quality trimming at Q25, MiXCR clonotype calling, in-frame beta chains only. For every CDR3 protein sequence, its rows merge into one entry that carries the most common genes and DNA. TCRdb, not the original authors, processed these V and J calls. The sample has just under 750,000 distinct CDR3 sequences on record, around a fifth of them singletons. The top ten constitute about 22% of the sample.

This entry belongs to a study of blood T cells in healthy people across ages (dated by TCRdb to about 2015). Notes on the research overall: In model experiments, template switching captured about one uniquely barcoded TCR beta cDNA molecule for every two T cells. To avoid experimental bias, donors of different ages were randomly spread across the sequencing lanes. The donors were split into four age groups: young (average 16 years), middle-aged (around 40), aged (approximately 60) and long-lived (about 82). The study analyzed two additional independent replicas of 1 million unique cDNA reads from the same blood draw for two donors, one aged 18 to 29 and one aged 80 or older. The study measured age-related changes in TCR beta repertoire diversity using deep sequencing normalized with unique cDNA molecular identifiers. Beyond this particular receptor, the publication reports: Because profiling used bulk unsorted PBMCs, naive and antigen-experienced compartments could not be compared conclusively. Observed TCR beta diversity per million T cells fell roughly linearly with age, and a significant reduction was already apparent by age roughly 40. Total diversity estimates from one million sequenced T cells were considered lower bounds and underestimates. Because donor CMV infection status was unknown, age-related changes in expanded clonotypes were potentially confounded. The percentage of naive T cells measured by flow cytometry correlated strongly with observed TCR beta diversity. Compared with the aged group, the long-lived group had more naive CD4+ T cells, fewer expanded clones and increased TCR diversity, suggesting age selection.

The sequencing sample was made of blood. The clonotype was recovered from a man between 65 and 85 years old in good health.

The CDR3 protein sequence reads: CASSWGPHQETQYF. The sequenced DNA is TGCGCCAGCAGCTGGGGACCGCACCAAGAGACCCAGTACTTC. Here the chain combines TRBV5-1 and TRBJ2-5; the D gene is possibly TRBD1 or TRBD2, with 5 bases matching each. Inclusive of the bounding cysteine and phenylalanine, the CDR3 is 14 residues long. This entry keeps only the CDR3 DNA: 42 bases, framed from base 1. Cut back by 3 bases and 0 bases, the V and J ends lie 9 bases apart. The germline V gene provides CDR1 SGHRS and CDR2 YFSETQ.